This T cell receptor (beta chain) emerged from a study of blood T cell repertoires in COVID-19. In the study overall: COVID-19 samples from acute and convalescent phases originated in the United States, Italy and Spain. PBMCs, B-cell-depleted T cells, or T cells provided the cDNA or gDNA that made up the material.

Sequencing was performed with immunoSEQ multiplex PCR; in TCRdb, only in-frame clones are kept and a portion is missing. The table includes some 390,000 clones, around 84% detected once. What was sequenced was peripheral blood. This receptor was taken from a human donor in a cohort sampled during active COVID-19.

The CDR3 sequence: CASSKSGTRIYEQYF. The CDR3, as DNA: TGTGCCAGCAGCAAATCCGGGACTAGAATCTACGAGCAGTACTTC. The chain joins TRBV7-9 to TRBJ2-7, with 8 bases fitting TRBD2. Germline loops: CDR1 SEHNR, CDR2 FQNEAQ (reference sequence). The CDR3 runs to 15 residues. V trimming: 5 bases; J trimming: 3 bases; junction bases outside the gene matches: 9.